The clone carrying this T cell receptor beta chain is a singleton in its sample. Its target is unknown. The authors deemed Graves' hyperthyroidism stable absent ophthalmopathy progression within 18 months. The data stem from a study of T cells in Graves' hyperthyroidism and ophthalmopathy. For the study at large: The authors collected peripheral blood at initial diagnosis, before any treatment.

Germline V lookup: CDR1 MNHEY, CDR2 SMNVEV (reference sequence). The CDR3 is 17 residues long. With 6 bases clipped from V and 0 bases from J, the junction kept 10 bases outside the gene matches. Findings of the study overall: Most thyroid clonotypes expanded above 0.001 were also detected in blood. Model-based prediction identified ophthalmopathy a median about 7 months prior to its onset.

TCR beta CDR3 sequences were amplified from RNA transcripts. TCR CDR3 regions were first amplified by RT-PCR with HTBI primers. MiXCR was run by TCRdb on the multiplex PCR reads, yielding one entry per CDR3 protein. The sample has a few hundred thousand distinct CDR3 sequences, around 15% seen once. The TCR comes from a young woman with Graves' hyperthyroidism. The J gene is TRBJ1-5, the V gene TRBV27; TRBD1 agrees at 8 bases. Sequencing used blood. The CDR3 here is CASRGERTGNSNQPQHF. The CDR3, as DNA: TGTGCCAGCAGAGGAGAGAGGACAGGGAATAGCAATCAGCCCCAGCATTTT.